The sequence of this T cell receptor (beta chain) was determined in a study of monozygotic twins with inflammatory bowel disease. General study results and limits: Clonotypes shared with others were fewer in IBD patients than in healthy twins, especially with disease activity. A single strong IBD-associated signal or clonotype was not supported by the findings. Repertoire similarity matched across concordant and discordant twins, perhaps owing to limited power.

With the 5' RACE reads reprocessed, TCRdb shows one record per CDR3 protein and no DNA. The table lists approximately 150,000 distinct CDR3 sequences. Turning to this clonotype: Its antigen is as yet unknown.

Researchers collected 2 to 2.5 ml of blood per donor. The sample taken for sequencing was blood. The sequence was collected from a human donor with ulcerative colitis or Crohn's disease, or a healthy co-twin of an affected twin (not recorded which).

The CDR3 loop is CAWISGRAGAGDGYTF. The rearrangement joins TRBV30 to TRBJ1-2; TCRdb picks TRBD1, but there is no DNA to check that call. There are 16 residues in the CDR3. CDR1 and CDR2 from the germline V gene are GTSNPN and SVGIG (reference sequence).